These 12 T cell receptor beta chains were sequenced from one sample in a study of T cell changes during pregnancy in multiple sclerosis. The table came from immunoSEQ multiplex PCR; TCRdb's copy has only in-frame clones and leaves some out. The table lists some 110,000 clones, about 90% of them singletons. Sequenced here: peripheral blood, sampled before pregnancy. These TCRs come from a female donor with multiple sclerosis, enrolled in a pregnancy study.

The chain carries TRBV4-2 and TRBJ1-5; tentatively, D is TRBD1 (5 bases). The germline V gene has CDR1 LGHNA and CDR2 YNFKEQ. V shed 3 bases and J shed 1 base, with 10 bases lying between them. The CDR3 consists of 15 residues. DNA for the CDR3: TGTGCCAGCAGCCACACTAAGGGGAGCAATCAGCCCCAGCATTTT. Protein sequence: CASSHTKGSNQPQHF.

V gene TRBV21-1 combines with J gene TRBJ1-2; TRBD1 is the table's D call, not checked against the DNA. TRBV21-1 is labeled a pseudogene. The CDR3 has 17 amino acids. The CDR3 is CASSNQVTRDSGHGYTF. Written as DNA, the CDR3 is TGTGCCAGCAGCAATCAGGTCACCCGGGACAGTGGGCATGGCTACACCTTC.

Here the CDR3 DNA reads TGTGCCAGCAGCTTATCCAGGGCCCAAGAGACCCAGTACTTC. This gives the protein CASSLSRAQETQYF. The V and J genes are TRBV7-8 and TRBJ2-5, with D possibly TRBD1 on 5 matching bases. Germline loops: CDR1 SGHVS, CDR2 FQNEAQ. V lost 2 bases and J lost 1, with 8 bases in between. There are 14 residues in the CDR3.

The chain joins TRBV7-9 to TRBJ2-7; no reliable D call. Germline loops: CDR1 SEHNR, CDR2 FQNEAQ (reference sequence). The CDR3 spans 14 residues. Deletions cut 10 bases from V and 0 bases from J, with 16 bases between. This CDR3 reads CAMLRPTTSYEQYF. The CDR3 DNA follows: TGTGCCATGCTTCGTCCGACAACCTCCTACGAGCAGTACTTC. Filled out from reference TRBV7-9 and TRBJ2-7, the complete variable domain reads DTGVSQNPRHKITKRGQNVTFRCDPISEHNRLYWYRQTLGQGPEFLTYFQNEAQLEKSRLLSDRFSAERPKGSFSTLEIQRTEQGDSAMYLCAMLRPTTSYEQYFGPGTRLTVT.

This chain joins TRBV5-1 and TRBJ2-1; D gene ambiguous. This CDR3 has 11 amino acids. V gave up 8 bases and J gave up 4 bases, with 7 bases separating them. In germline, CDR1 is SGHRS, CDR2 YFSETQ. CDR3 nucleotide sequence: TGCGCCAGTCCTTTATACAATGAGCAGTTCTTC. It translates to CASPLYNEQFF.

The chain uses TRBV11-2 and TRBJ2-5; maybe TRBD2 (6 bases). Germline CDR1 is SGHAT and CDR2 is FQNNGV. V was cut by 1 base and J by 2 bases, with 17 bases left in between. This CDR3 comprises 17 residues. CDR3 sequence (DNA): TGTGCCAGCAGCTTAGGGGAGTCCGGGGGTGGGCAAGAGACCCAGTACTTC. It is translated as CASSLGESGGGQETQYF.

DNA for the CDR3: TGCGCCAGCAGCCAAGACTTTGGGTTGGTCGGGAGAGAGACCCAGTACTTC. This codes for CASSQDFGLVGRETQYF. The V gene is TRBV4-3, the J gene TRBJ2-5, with a weak D call TRBD2 (6 bases). The CDR3 is 17 amino acids. Per germline, CDR1 LGHNA and CDR2 YSLEER. V gave up 0 bases and J gave up 4 bases, with 18 bases separating them.

The chain joins TRBV19 to TRBJ2-1, with 7 bases fitting TRBD1. Unmatched junction bases numbered 16, after V lost 3 bases and J lost 8 bases. CDR1 is LNHDA, CDR2 SQIVND, per germline (reference sequence). The CDR3 spans 17 residues. The CDR3 loop is CASSIGAGGWGSYEQFF. The CDR3 nucleotides read TGTGCCAGTAGTATTGGGGCAGGGGGATGGGGGAGCTATGAGCAGTTCTTC.

V gene TRBV7-8 combines with J gene TRBJ1-2, with TRBD1 as a possible D gene (5 bases). The CDR3 covers 14 residues. V lost 5 bases and J lost 4, with 14 bases in between. The germline V gene has CDR1 SGHVS and CDR2 FQNEAQ. The CDR3 nucleotides are TGTGCCAGCAGCCCAAAGTCGGGGGTCTATGGCTACACCTTC. Translation gives CASSPKSGVYGYTF.

The chain links TRBV28 to TRBJ2-7; D is unclear. The V gene lost 5 bases and the J gene lost 4 bases, with 6 bases spanning the gap. The CDR3 totals 11 residues. CDR1 is MDHEN, CDR2 SYDVKM, per germline. In DNA form, the CDR3 reads TGTGCCAGCAGTCGTCCGTACGAGCAGTACTTC. Amino acid sequence: CASSRPYEQYF.

The chain uses TRBV5-1 and TRBJ1-1; D gene ambiguous. Between the trimmed V and J ends, which lost 0 bases and 4 bases, there was a span of 10 bases. The CDR3 consists of 14 residues. Germline CDR1 is SGHRS and CDR2 is YFSETQ. The CDR3 sequence: CASSLGGLPTEAFF. The CDR3 DNA follows: TGCGCCAGCAGCTTGGGTGGGCTCCCCACTGAAGCTTTCTTT.

This rearrangement joins TRBV30 to TRBJ1-4, with TRBD1 matching over 8 bases. CDR3 length: 14 amino acids. With V trimmed by 4 bases and J by 8 bases, 9 bases remained unmatched. Germline CDR1 GTSNPN, CDR2 SVGIG (reference sequence). CDR3 nucleotides: TGTGCCTGGACGCGACAGGGGATTGACGAAAAACTGTTTTTT. It translates to CAWTRQGIDEKLFF.